The rows below give T cell receptor beta chains drawn from one sample of a study of T cell responses to AZD1222 COVID-19 vaccine. TCRdb's table, derived via immunoSEQ multiplex PCR, lists solely in-frame clones and lacks some. The table includes 120,000 or so clones, 70% to 90% detected once. The sequenced sample was peripheral blood, obtained on day 0 of AZD1222 vaccination. The receptors were sampled from an adult in good health. The CDR3 runs from the conserved cysteine through the conserved F or W. The order of the fields is J gene, V gene, CDR3 length, clone size, D gene, CDR3 protein, CDR3 DNA. The D gene is left open where the match is weak. Size values are once, few and many counts, or a class for expanded clones, and some rows have none.

>TRBJ1-5|TRBV5-8|15|NA|TRBD1
CASSLPGQGNQPQHF
TGTGCCAGCAGCTTACCGGGACAGGGCAATCAGCCCCAGCATTTT
>TRBJ2-5|TRBV3-1/TRBV3-2|16|NA|TRBD2
CASSNPRVAGAKTQYF
TGTGCCAGCAGCAACCCCAGAGTAGCGGGGGCGAAGACCCAGTACTTC
>TRBJ2-3|TRBV18|16|NA|TRBD2
CASSPLAGTSTDTQYF
TGTGCCAGCTCACCTCTAGCGGGGACTAGCACAGATACGCAGTATTTT
>TRBJ2-3|TRBV6-5|14|NA|NA
CASVLGGAADTQYF
TGTGCCAGCGTCCTCGGGGGCGCCGCAGATACGCAGTATTTT
>TRBJ1-2|TRBV5-5|15|NA|TRBD1
CASTLQGESPNGYTF
TGTGCCAGCACCTTACAGGGGGAGAGCCCGAATGGCTACACCTTC
>TRBJ1-6|TRBV5-4|16|NA|NA
CASSLWGLSANSPLHF
TGTGCCAGCAGCTTGTGGGGCCTCTCAGCGAATTCACCCCTCCACTTT
>TRBJ2-2|TRBV6-4|14|NA|NA
CASSAALGDRELFF
TGTGCCAGCAGTGCAGCCCTGGGCGACCGGGAGCTGTTTTTT
>TRBJ1-2|TRBV24-1|12|NA|NA
CATSDVTSGYTF
TGTGCCACCAGTGACGTCACCTCTGGCTACACCTTC
>TRBJ2-7|TRBV5-1|15|once|TRBD1
CASSLGQGANYEQYF
TGCGCCAGCAGCCTCGGACAGGGGGCAAACTACGAGCAGTACTTC
>TRBJ2-7|TRBV7-9|12|NA|NA
CASSRADYEQYF
TGTGCCAGCAGTAGAGCGGACTACGAGCAGTACTTC